This T cell receptor (beta chain) was captured in a study of T cell repertoires in cytomegalovirus infection. Turning to the study itself: It can be stated that public TCR beta signatures indicated CMV infection as well as a matching HLA type. Study-level findings and limits: HLA-C-restricted CMV-specific TCR beta clonotypes were dominant in the ex vivo response. Frequencies of public TCR beta families were cumulated, and this identified carriers of CMV plus the relevant HLA.

CDR1 MNHNS and CDR2 SASEGT come from the germline V gene. Trimming stripped 5 bases from V and 7 bases from J, with 5 bases between. The CDR3 runs to 11 residues. TCRdb reanalysed the reads using MiXCR and keeps one entry per CDR3 protein. The sample consists of just under 300,000 distinct CDR3 sequences, around 9.1% of them appearing once. This clonotype was found many times. Its cognate antigen is unknown. Sequenced sample: PBMCs. This sequence originates from a human donor in good health (CMV status not recorded). Some clones in this sample may be carry-over from other donors' samples. The chain recombines TRBV6-1 with TRBJ2-2, with D uncertain. The chain's CDR3 is CASSFIGELFF. CDR3 nucleotide sequence: TGTGCCAGCAGTTTCATCGGGGAGCTGTTTTTT.